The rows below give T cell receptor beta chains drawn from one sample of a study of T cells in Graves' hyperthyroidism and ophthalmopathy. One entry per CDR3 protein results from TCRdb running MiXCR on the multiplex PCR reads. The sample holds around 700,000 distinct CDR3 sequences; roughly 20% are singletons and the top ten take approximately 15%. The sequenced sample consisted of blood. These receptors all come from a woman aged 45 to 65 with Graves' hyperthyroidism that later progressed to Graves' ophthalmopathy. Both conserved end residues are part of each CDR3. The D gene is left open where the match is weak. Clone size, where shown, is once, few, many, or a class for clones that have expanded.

cdr3_nt: TGTGCCAGCAGTTACTCCGAGGGGGTGGACATTCAGTACTTC; cdr3_aa: CASSYSEGVDIQYF; d_call: -; v_call: TRBV6-5; clone_size: -; j_call: TRBJ2-4
cdr3_nt: TGTGCCAGCAGTGAGACAGCGGGAAACACCATATATTTT; cdr3_aa: CASSETAGNTIYF; d_call: -; v_call: TRBV12-3/TRBV12-4; clone_size: many; j_call: TRBJ1-3
cdr3_nt: TGTGCCAGCAGCCTGGGACAAGACTATGGCTACACCTTC; cdr3_aa: CASSLGQDYGYTF; d_call: -; v_call: TRBV12-3/TRBV12-4; clone_size: many; j_call: TRBJ1-2
cdr3_nt: TGTGCCAGCTCACCGCTCCGGGACTTAGTCACAGATACGCAGTATTTT; cdr3_aa: CASSPLRDLVTDTQYF; d_call: -; v_call: TRBV18; clone_size: few; j_call: TRBJ2-3
cdr3_nt: TGTGCCAGCAGCTTAGGAGAAGCCGGGACCACTGAAGCTTTCTTT; cdr3_aa: CASSLGEAGTTEAFF; d_call: -; v_call: TRBV7-3; clone_size: many; j_call: TRBJ1-1
cdr3_nt: TGTGCCAGCAGTCCACAGGTGAAGAACACTGAAGCTTTCTTT; cdr3_aa: CASSPQVKNTEAFF; d_call: -; v_call: TRBV6-1; clone_size: -; j_call: TRBJ1-1
cdr3_nt: TGTGCCAGCAGGACGACCCTCTCCATTGGCAATCAGCCCCAGCATTTT; cdr3_aa: CASRTTLSIGNQPQHF; d_call: -; v_call: TRBV6-2/TRBV6-3; clone_size: -; j_call: TRBJ1-5
cdr3_nt: TGTGCCAGCAGCTTAGAACACAACACTGAAGCTTTCTTT; cdr3_aa: CASSLEHNTEAFF; d_call: -; v_call: TRBV7-8; clone_size: many; j_call: TRBJ1-1
cdr3_nt: TGCAGAGCCGTGAGTAGGGTGACGAACACTGAAGCTTTCTTT; cdr3_aa: CRAVSRVTNTEAFF; d_call: -; v_call: TRBV20-1; clone_size: few; j_call: TRBJ1-1
cdr3_nt: TGTGCCAGCAGGCGGTTGGCGGGGGGAAACTCCTACGAGCAGTACTTC; cdr3_aa: CASRRLAGGNSYEQYF; d_call: TRBD2; v_call: TRBV2; clone_size: few; j_call: TRBJ2-7
cdr3_nt: TGTGCCTGGAGTGGAGAGCACAGGGGATCCTATAATTCACCCCTCCACTTT; cdr3_aa: CAWSGEHRGSYNSPLHF; d_call: TRBD1; v_call: TRBV30; clone_size: -; j_call: TRBJ1-6
cdr3_nt: TGTGCCAGCAGTTTGGGCCGGACTCTTTTTTCACCCCTCCACTTT; cdr3_aa: CASSLGRTLFSPLHF; d_call: -; v_call: TRBV27; clone_size: few; j_call: TRBJ1-6
cdr3_nt: TGTGCCAGCAGCCCCGAGGCAGGCCTCAATGAGCAGTTCTTC; cdr3_aa: CASSPEAGLNEQFF; d_call: -; v_call: TRBV11-3; clone_size: many; j_call: TRBJ2-1
cdr3_nt: TGCGCCAGCAGCTTTAGCGGGGGTGACCAGTACCAAGAGACCCAGTACTTC; cdr3_aa: CASSFSGGDQYQETQYF; d_call: TRBD2; v_call: TRBV5-1; clone_size: few; j_call: TRBJ2-5
cdr3_nt: TGTGCCAGCAGCTCCGTCGGGATGGGGGGATCCTACGAGCAGTACTTC; cdr3_aa: CASSSVGMGGSYEQYF; d_call: -; v_call: TRBV13; clone_size: many; j_call: TRBJ2-7
cdr3_nt: TGTGCCACCAGTGACCGTGGGGGGATTGGCAATCAGCCCCAGCATTTT; cdr3_aa: CATSDRGGIGNQPQHF; d_call: -; v_call: TRBV24-1; clone_size: many; j_call: TRBJ1-5
cdr3_nt: TGCAGTGCGGGGGAAACAGGGAATCAAGAGACCCAGTACTTC; cdr3_aa: CSAGETGNQETQYF; d_call: -; v_call: TRBV20-1; clone_size: -; j_call: TRBJ2-5
cdr3_nt: TGTGCCAGCAGCCTGGCTGGGGGTAGGAATCAGCCCCAGCATTTT; cdr3_aa: CASSLAGGRNQPQHF; d_call: -; v_call: TRBV5-6; clone_size: -; j_call: TRBJ1-5
cdr3_nt: TGTGCCTGGAGTGTCCAGGGGAGGCAGCCCCAGCATTTT; cdr3_aa: CAWSVQGRQPQHF; d_call: -; v_call: TRBV30; clone_size: few; j_call: TRBJ1-5
cdr3_nt: TGTGCCAGCAGCTTGGACAGTTACTCTGGTTCACCCCTCCACTTT; cdr3_aa: CASSLDSYSGSPLHF; d_call: -; v_call: TRBV5-6; clone_size: few; j_call: TRBJ1-6
cdr3_nt: TGTGCCAGCAGCGTAGCGGGGGATAATTCACCCCTCCACTTT; cdr3_aa: CASSVAGDNSPLHF; d_call: -; v_call: TRBV9; clone_size: many; j_call: TRBJ1-6
cdr3_nt: TGTGCCAGCAGCCAAGATTCCAAGTCGGGGGAAAAACTGTTTTTT; cdr3_aa: CASSQDSKSGEKLFF; d_call: -; v_call: TRBV3-1; clone_size: many; j_call: TRBJ1-4
cdr3_nt: TGTGCCAGCACCAACAGGGGGTTTGGAGAGACCCAGTACTTC; cdr3_aa: CASTNRGFGETQYF; d_call: TRBD1; v_call: TRBV6-1; clone_size: -; j_call: TRBJ2-5
cdr3_nt: TGTGCCAGCAGCCAAGCGGCTAGCGGGGGGGTAAATGAGCAGTTCTTC; cdr3_aa: CASSQAASGGVNEQFF; d_call: TRBD2; v_call: TRBV4-2; clone_size: once; j_call: TRBJ2-1
cdr3_nt: TGTGCCAGTAACCCTCAGGGAGGTGAGACCCAGTACTTC; cdr3_aa: CASNPQGGETQYF; d_call: -; v_call: TRBV19; clone_size: few; j_call: TRBJ2-5
cdr3_nt: TGTGCCAGCAGTGCCGTGGTCGGATTTAGTGTAGGAAACACCATATATTTT; cdr3_aa: CASSAVVGFSVGNTIYF; d_call: -; v_call: TRBV6-1; clone_size: few; j_call: TRBJ1-3
cdr3_nt: TGCAGCGTAGAGGACAGCCTGGGGGCTTTCTTT; cdr3_aa: CSVEDSLGAFF; d_call: -; v_call: TRBV29-1; clone_size: few; j_call: TRBJ1-1
cdr3_nt: TGTGCCAGCAGTGAACGAGGGGCGGCGACCGGGGAGCTGTTTTTT; cdr3_aa: CASSERGAATGELFF; d_call: -; v_call: TRBV2; clone_size: many; j_call: TRBJ2-2
cdr3_nt: TGTGCCACCAGTGAGGACTCTAGCGGGGGCCATTTCTTC; cdr3_aa: CATSEDSSGGHFF; d_call: TRBD2; v_call: TRBV24-1; clone_size: few; j_call: TRBJ2-1
cdr3_nt: TGTGCCAGCAGCCAAGAACCCTCGGGGGCCACTGAAGCTTTCTTT; cdr3_aa: CASSQEPSGATEAFF; d_call: -; v_call: TRBV3-1; clone_size: many; j_call: TRBJ1-1
cdr3_nt: TGCGCCAGCAGCTTGTTCGGACCCCTAGAAACTGAAGCTTTCTTT; cdr3_aa: CASSLFGPLETEAFF; d_call: -; v_call: TRBV5-1; clone_size: many; j_call: TRBJ1-1
cdr3_nt: TGTGCCAGCAGCCACAGAACTCGCAACTATGGCTACACCTTC; cdr3_aa: CASSHRTRNYGYTF; d_call: -; v_call: TRBV6-1; clone_size: -; j_call: TRBJ1-2
cdr3_nt: TGTGCCACCAGCAGGACAGCTATGAACACTGAAGCTTTCTTT; cdr3_aa: CATSRTAMNTEAFF; d_call: -; v_call: TRBV15; clone_size: many; j_call: TRBJ1-1
cdr3_nt: TGTGCCAGCAGTCTAAGGGACAGGGGGATCTCTTGGGGCTACACCTTC; cdr3_aa: CASSLRDRGISWGYTF; d_call: TRBD1; v_call: TRBV12-3/TRBV12-4; clone_size: few; j_call: TRBJ1-2
cdr3_nt: TGTGCCAGCAGCTCGGCGGTGGAGACCCAGTACTTC; cdr3_aa: CASSSAVETQYF; d_call: -; v_call: TRBV3-1; clone_size: many; j_call: TRBJ2-5
cdr3_nt: TGCAGCGTTGAAGATAGAGAGCTTACCGGGGAGCTGGTTTTT; cdr3_aa: CSVEDRELTGELVF; d_call: -; v_call: TRBV29-1; clone_size: -; j_call: TRBJ2-2
cdr3_nt: TGTGCCAGCAGCCATTACCGGGGGGGGACCTCCTACAATGAGCAGTTCTTC; cdr3_aa: CASSHYRGGTSYNEQFF; d_call: TRBD2; v_call: TRBV3-1; clone_size: many; j_call: TRBJ2-1
cdr3_nt: TGTGCCAGCAGCCCGCGGGGAGGGAATGGGAACCAGTACTTC; cdr3_aa: CASSPRGGNGNQYF; d_call: TRBD2; v_call: TRBV12-3/TRBV12-4; clone_size: many; j_call: TRBJ2-5
cdr3_nt: TGTGCCAGCACCGCTGACACAGAAAACATTCAGTACTTC; cdr3_aa: CASTADTENIQYF; d_call: -; v_call: TRBV12-3/TRBV12-4; clone_size: many; j_call: TRBJ2-4
cdr3_nt: TGCGCCAGCAGCTTACAGGGGCAGAACACTGAAGCTTTCTTT; cdr3_aa: CASSLQGQNTEAFF; d_call: TRBD1; v_call: TRBV5-1; clone_size: many; j_call: TRBJ1-1
cdr3_nt: TGTGCCAGCAGAATGGCCGGGGGCAACATTCAGTACTTC; cdr3_aa: CASRMAGGNIQYF; d_call: -; v_call: TRBV6-2/TRBV6-3; clone_size: few; j_call: TRBJ2-4
cdr3_nt: TGTGCCAGCAGCCCCCGGGAGAACGGCGTCACCTTC; cdr3_aa: CASSPRENGVTF; d_call: -; v_call: TRBV3-1; clone_size: many; j_call: TRBJ1-2
cdr3_nt: TGTGCCAGCAGCTTTAGGAGGGGGGGCCTCGTGGAGACCCAGTACTTC; cdr3_aa: CASSFRRGGLVETQYF; d_call: -; v_call: TRBV7-9; clone_size: -; j_call: TRBJ2-5
cdr3_nt: TGTGCCAGCAGCTTCGGGACAGGGGGTTACAATGAGCAGTTCTTC; cdr3_aa: CASSFGTGGYNEQFF; d_call: TRBD1; v_call: TRBV3-1; clone_size: many; j_call: TRBJ2-1
cdr3_nt: TGTGCCAGCAGCCTTTTACCCCACCGATACGAGCAGTACTTC; cdr3_aa: CASSLLPHRYEQYF; d_call: -; v_call: TRBV12-3/TRBV12-4; clone_size: many; j_call: TRBJ2-7
cdr3_nt: TGTGCCAGCAGCTTGGGCGTAGATACGCAGTATTTT; cdr3_aa: CASSLGVDTQYF; d_call: -; v_call: TRBV11-3; clone_size: many; j_call: TRBJ2-3
cdr3_nt: TGTGCCAGCTCACCACAGTCAACAGGGAACACTGAAGCTTTCTTT; cdr3_aa: CASSPQSTGNTEAFF; d_call: -; v_call: TRBV18; clone_size: -; j_call: TRBJ1-1
cdr3_nt: TGTGCCAGCAGCCCGGTGCAGAGAGGCACTGAAGCTTTCTTT; cdr3_aa: CASSPVQRGTEAFF; d_call: -; v_call: TRBV7-9; clone_size: many; j_call: TRBJ1-1
cdr3_nt: TGTGCCACCTCGGGCGTGGGACCGTTGAACACTGAAGCTTTCTTT; cdr3_aa: CATSGVGPLNTEAFF; d_call: -; v_call: TRBV24-1; clone_size: -; j_call: TRBJ1-1
cdr3_nt: TGCAGCGTTGAAGATCGGGAGGGCGGTGGCACAGATACGCAGTATTTT; cdr3_aa: CSVEDREGGGTDTQYF; d_call: TRBD2; v_call: TRBV29-1; clone_size: -; j_call: TRBJ2-3
cdr3_nt: TGCAGCGTTGAGATTTCACCGGGACAGGGGGCCCACTATGGCTACACCTTC; cdr3_aa: CSVEISPGQGAHYGYTF; d_call: TRBD1; v_call: TRBV29-1; clone_size: -; j_call: TRBJ1-2
cdr3_nt: TGTGCCAGCAGTGATGGAGGGGGATTGAACACTGAAGCTTTCTTT; cdr3_aa: CASSDGGGLNTEAFF; d_call: -; v_call: TRBV27; clone_size: many; j_call: TRBJ1-1
cdr3_nt: TGTGCCAGCAGTGAGACCGGGCTCTCCGCTGAAGCTTTCTTT; cdr3_aa: CASSETGLSAEAFF; d_call: -; v_call: TRBV6-4; clone_size: few; j_call: TRBJ1-1
cdr3_nt: TGTGCCAGCAGTTTTCGGGACGGTGGGGGGGAGCTGTTTTTT; cdr3_aa: CASSFRDGGGELFF; d_call: -; v_call: TRBV27; clone_size: -; j_call: TRBJ2-2
cdr3_nt: TGTGCCACCAGTGATTTTTGGTCTAGCGGGGACCCCTCCCAAGAGACCCAGTACTTC; cdr3_aa: CATSDFWSSGDPSQETQYF; d_call: TRBD2; v_call: TRBV24-1; clone_size: few; j_call: TRBJ2-5
cdr3_nt: TGTGCCACCAGCAACAACCGAGGTGGCAATCAGCCCCAGCATTTT; cdr3_aa: CATSNNRGGNQPQHF; d_call: -; v_call: TRBV15; clone_size: -; j_call: TRBJ1-5
cdr3_nt: TGTGCCAGCAGCGCGGGAATAGATAATTCACCCCTCCACTTT; cdr3_aa: CASSAGIDNSPLHF; d_call: -; v_call: TRBV2; clone_size: -; j_call: TRBJ1-6